The text below deals with one T cell receptor (beta chain). These data originate in a study of T cells in localized non-small cell lung cancer. Germline values: CDR1 SGHRS, CDR2 YFSETQ. The CDR3 loop spans 14 amino acids. Trimming cost V 0 bases and J 10 bases; bases outside gene matches: 8. The data were produced by immunoSEQ multiplex PCR, yet TCRdb's version contains in-frame clones alone and is incomplete. The sample lists tens of thousands of clones; approximately 90% were seen once. This material consisted of peripheral blood mononuclear cells, taken before any cancer treatment. V is TRBV5-1 and J is TRBJ2-7; TRBD1 aligns across 9 bases. The clonotype was recovered from a male donor older than 55 with stage II lung adenocarcinoma. CDR3 region: CASSLGQGDSKQYF. As DNA, the CDR3 is TGCGCCAGCAGCTTGGGACAGGGGGATTCGAAACAGTACTTC.